Listed below are T cell receptor beta chains from one sample, sequenced in a study of shared clonotypes between healthy human individuals. Assay: immunoSEQ multiplex PCR; the TCRdb copy retains only in-frame clones and omits some. The profile shows approximately 2.5 million clones, around 90% of them singletons. What was sequenced was naive CD4+ T cells sorted from blood. The source is a man younger than 30 in good health. The CDR3 runs from the conserved cysteine through the conserved F or W. A D gene is named only where the DNA matches it firmly. A row's size may be missing; if present it is once, few, many or a size class.

CDR3: CASSLPGLAENTGELFF
DNA: TGTGCCAGCAGCTTACCGGGACTAGCGGAGAACACCGGGGAGCTGTTTTTT
J: TRBJ2-2
V: TRBV7-2
size: NA
D: TRBD2

CDR3: CASSAAGRTHTGELFF
DNA: TGCGCCAGCAGCGCCGCCGGGAGAACCCACACCGGGGAGCTGTTTTTT
J: TRBJ2-2
V: TRBV5-1
size: NA
D: NA

CDR3: CASTGGLTYGYTF
DNA: TGTGCCAGCACCGGGGGACTGACATATGGCTACACCTTC
J: TRBJ1-2
V: TRBV6-1
size: NA
D: NA

CDR3: CASSLGREYQETQYF
DNA: TGTGCCAGCAGTTTGGGCCGGGAGTACCAAGAGACCCAGTACTTC
J: TRBJ2-5
V: TRBV11-3
size: NA
D: NA

CDR3: CSVAGTMNTEAFF
DNA: TGCAGCGTTGCGGGGACCATGAACACTGAAGCTTTCTTT
J: TRBJ1-1
V: TRBV29-1
size: NA
D: NA

CDR3: CASSAGSMNTEAFF
DNA: TGTGCCAGCAGCGCCGGATCTATGAACACTGAAGCTTTCTTT
J: TRBJ1-1
V: TRBV9
size: NA
D: NA

CDR3: CACHNRGRSTPEQYF
DNA: TGTGCCTGCCACAACAGGGGCAGAAGTACGCCCGAGCAGTACTTC
J: TRBJ2-7
V: TRBV30
size: NA
D: TRBD1

CDR3: CASSRTGTGIVGELFF
DNA: TGTGCCAGCAGTCGGACCGGGACAGGGATCGTCGGGGAGCTGTTTTTT
J: TRBJ2-2
V: TRBV28
size: NA
D: TRBD1

CDR3: CASSDTSGGAIGNEQFF
DNA: TGTGCCAGCAGCGACACTAGCGGGGGGGCCATTGGTAATGAGCAGTTCTTC
J: TRBJ2-1
V: TRBV2
size: once
D: TRBD2

CDR3: CASSFGTDQGLGEKLFF
DNA: TGCGCCAGCAGCTTCGGGACAGACCAAGGGTTAGGGGAAAAACTGTTTTTT
J: TRBJ1-4
V: TRBV5-1
size: NA
D: TRBD1

CDR3: CASSLAQGGGYTF
DNA: TGTGCCAGCAGCTTAGCCCAGGGAGGTGGCTACACCTTC
J: TRBJ1-2
V: TRBV7-2
size: NA
D: NA

CDR3: CASRGQGTHQPQHF
DNA: TGTGCCAGTAGGGGACAGGGGACACATCAGCCCCAGCATTTT
J: TRBJ1-5
V: TRBV19
size: once
D: TRBD1

CDR3: CASSGAGNSYEQYF
DNA: TGTGCCAGCAGTGGGGCCGGGAACTCCTACGAGCAGTACTTC
J: TRBJ2-7
V: TRBV28
size: NA
D: NA

CDR3: CASSSPGRPSSYEQYF
DNA: TGTGCCAGCAGTTCCCCGGGCAGGCCGAGCTCCTACGAGCAGTACTTC
J: TRBJ2-7
V: TRBV6-5
size: NA
D: NA

CDR3: CASSQVAGTGDNEQFF
DNA: TGCGCCAGCAGCCAAGTGGCCGGGACAGGGGACAATGAGCAGTTCTTC
J: TRBJ2-1
V: TRBV4-1
size: once
D: TRBD1

CDR3: CSAKVADTQYF
DNA: TGCAGTGCCAAGGTGGCAGATACGCAGTATTTT
J: TRBJ2-3
V: TRBV20-1
size: NA
D: NA

CDR3: CASSDSGSHSNEQFF
DNA: TGTGCCAGCAGCGATAGCGGGTCACATTCCAATGAGCAGTTCTTC
J: TRBJ2-1
V: TRBV9
size: once
D: TRBD2

CDR3: CASGGKVVSTTDTQYF
DNA: TGCGCCAGCGGGGGGAAAGTTGTCAGTACCACGGATACGCAGTATTTT
J: TRBJ2-3
V: TRBV10-2
size: NA
D: NA

CDR3: CAWSRGGRDEQYF
DNA: TGTGCCTGGAGTAGAGGCGGGAGGGACGAGCAGTACTTC
J: TRBJ2-7
V: TRBV30
size: NA
D: TRBD2

CDR3: CAIIRGLAGGYEQYF
DNA: TGTGCCATCATTCGGGGACTAGCGGGAGGCTACGAGCAGTACTTC
J: TRBJ2-7
V: TRBV10-3
size: NA
D: TRBD2

CDR3: CASSLDGVHTDTQYF
DNA: TGTGCCAGCAGCTTAGACGGCGTCCACACAGATACGCAGTATTTT
J: TRBJ2-3
V: TRBV7-2
size: NA
D: NA

CDR3: CASSLRDRTEQFF
DNA: TGTGCCAGCAGCCTCCGAGACAGGACAGAGCAGTTCTTC
J: TRBJ2-1
V: TRBV11-2
size: NA
D: NA

CDR3: CASIGRLGLNSPLHF
DNA: TGTGCCAGCATCGGACGACTCGGACTTAATTCACCCCTCCACTTT
J: TRBJ1-6
V: TRBV5-8
size: NA
D: NA

CDR3: CASSQDSLTDTQYF
DNA: TGTGCCAGCAGCCAGGACAGTCTCACAGATACGCAGTATTTT
J: TRBJ2-3
V: TRBV4-2
size: NA
D: NA

CDR3: CASSRGLAGGSSTDTQYF
DNA: TGTGCCAGCAGCCGGGGACTAGCGGGGGGTTCTAGCACAGATACGCAGTATTTT
J: TRBJ2-3
V: TRBV7-9
size: NA
D: TRBD2

CDR3: CASSQDYRGTGELFF
DNA: TGTGCCAGCAGCCAAGATTATAGGGGCACCGGGGAGCTGTTTTTT
J: TRBJ2-2
V: TRBV14
size: NA
D: NA

CDR3: CASSAYQGRDEQFF
DNA: TGTGCCAGCAGTGCTTACCAGGGGAGGGATGAGCAGTTCTTC
J: TRBJ2-1
V: TRBV6-1
size: NA
D: NA

CDR3: CASMVSDTVGQPQHF
DNA: TGTGCCAGTATGGTCTCGGACACGGTGGGTCAGCCCCAGCATTTT
J: TRBJ1-5
V: TRBV19
size: NA
D: NA

CDR3: CASSMRGANTGELFF
DNA: TGTGCCAGTAGTATGAGGGGGGCGAACACCGGGGAGCTGTTTTTT
J: TRBJ2-2
V: TRBV19
size: NA
D: NA